Below are 10 T cell receptor beta chains sequenced from a single sample in a study of T cells in Graves' hyperthyroidism and ophthalmopathy. Amplification of TCR beta CDR3 regions used RNA as the template. First-round RT-PCR with HTBI primers amplified the TCR CDR3 region. TCRdb re-called the multiplex PCR reads with MiXCR, one entry per CDR3 protein. The sample contains approximately 520,000 distinct CDR3 sequences, approximately 24% of which appear only once. What was sequenced was blood. The receptors stem from a woman aged 25 to 39 with Graves' ophthalmopathy.

This clonotype was seen a few times. The chain uses TRBV11-1 and TRBJ2-1; 10 bases agree with TRBD1. The CDR3 has 17 residues. From germline, CDR1 is SGHAT and CDR2 FQDESV (reference sequence). Trimming at V came to 5 bases and at J to 0 bases, leaving 7 bases not matched to a gene. The CDR3 protein is CASSPLRTGGSYNEQFF. The CDR3 DNA is TGTGCCAGCAGCCCCCTCAGGACAGGGGGCTCCTACAATGAGCAGTTCTTC.

This clonotype was picked up many times. V is TRBV5-1 and J is TRBJ2-7, with 8 nucleotides matching TRBD1. This CDR3 region has 15 residues. V lost 0 bases, J lost 7 bases, and 9 bases stayed unmatched. In germline, CDR1 is SGHRS, CDR2 YFSETQ. The CDR3 loop reads CASSLGAGGVGEQYF. The CDR3 DNA reads as TGCGCCAGCAGCTTGGGCGCAGGGGGCGTGGGGGAGCAGTACTTC.

This clonotype showed up just a few times. At one end, the junction sequence differs from germline, possibly due to a read error. J is TRBJ2-5 and V is TRBV6-1, with 8 bases matching TRBD2. CDR3 size: 15 residues. Germline V gene lookup returns CDR1 MNHNS and CDR2 SASEGT. The CDR3 nucleotides are TGTGTCAGCAGAAACGGGGGGGAGTCCCAAGAGACCCAGTACTTC. This gives the protein CVSRNGGESQETQYF.

In its sample, this clonotype was seen many times. The CDR3 is CASSTGGLWDYTDTQYF. CDR3 in DNA: TGTGCCAGCAGTACAGGCGGATTGTGGGACTACACAGATACGCAGTATTTT. The chain has TRBV6-2 or TRBV6-3 and TRBJ2-3, with 7 nucleotides matching TRBD2. The V gene end was trimmed by 5 bases and the J gene end by 2 bases; junction bases not matched to a gene: 13. This CDR3 region has 17 residues. Germline lookup yields CDR1 MNHEY and CDR2 SVGEGT.

The genes are TRBV6-1 and TRBJ2-5; TRBD2 agrees at 13 bases. The CDR3 covers 15 residues. Germline CDR1 reads MNHNS; CDR2 reads SASEGT. V gave up 3 bases and J gave up 6 bases; unmatched junction bases: 4. Here the CDR3 reads CASSDTSGGAKTQYF. DNA for the CDR3: TGTGCCAGCAGTGATACTAGCGGGGGGGCGAAGACCCAGTACTTC.

This clonotype was seen at least ten times. This chain links TRBV30 with TRBJ2-6, with D hard to call. The CDR3 length is 15 residues. Trimming took off 0 bases at V and 1 base at J, with 7 bases between the two ends. Germline CDR1 and CDR2: GTSNPN and SVGIG (reference sequence). The chain's CDR3 is CAWSVGWSGANVLTF. The CDR3 nucleotides read TGTGCCTGGAGTGTGGGGTGGTCTGGGGCCAACGTCCTGACTTTC.

At least ten counts were recorded for this clonotype. J is TRBJ1-2 and V is TRBV6-2 or TRBV6-3; D call uncertain. The CDR3 runs 11 residues. In germline, CDR1 is MNHEY, CDR2 SVGEGT. V lost 6 bases and J lost 5, with 7 bases in between. DNA for the CDR3: TGTGCCAGCAGGGACGCTTATGGCTACACCTTC. This gives the protein CASRDAYGYTF.

The gene calls are TRBV19 and TRBJ2-2; 9 bases map to TRBD1. There are 14 residues in the CDR3. With V trimmed by 8 bases and J by 5 bases, 6 bases remained unmatched. Germline loops: CDR1 LNHDA, CDR2 SQIVND (reference sequence). CDR3 bases: TGTGCCAGTGGTGTACAGGGGGCGACCGGGGAGCTGTTTTTT. Protein sequence: CASGVQGATGELFF.

In its sample, this clonotype was seen many times. This sequence joins TRBV20-1 and TRBJ2-5, with 15 nucleotides matching TRBD2. CDR1 and CDR2 from the germline V gene are DFQATT and SNEGSKA (reference sequence). With V trimmed by 5 bases and J by 5 bases, 3 bases remained unmatched. The CDR3 extends over 14 amino acids. CDR3 nucleotides: TGCAGTGCTGGACTAGCGGGGGGGAGGGAGACCCAGTACTTC. It is translated as CSAGLAGGRETQYF.

This clonotype was recorded at least ten times. The chain couples TRBV6-2 or TRBV6-3 to TRBJ1-1; 10 bases map to TRBD1. V shed 11 bases and J 1 base; nucleotides not matched to a gene: 4. There are 13 residues in the CDR3. Germline V gene lookup returns CDR1 MNHEY and CDR2 SVGEGT. The CDR3 coding sequence is TGTGCCGGACGGGACAGGGGGAACACTGAAGCTTTCTTT. It encodes CAGRDRGNTEAFF.